The clone carrying this TCR beta chain was detected a few times. What it binds is unknown. The V end lost 5 bases, the J end lost 3 bases, and 13 bases lay between the germline ends. Germline assignment: CDR1 SGHNT and CDR2 YENEEA. The CDR3 contains 14 residues. The record originates from a study of breast tumors, draining lymph nodes, adjacent tissues. General observations from the study: Tumor and nontumor repertoires were significantly more similar in luminal-like than in basal-like breast cancer. Data only fit, rather than demonstrated, lymph node origin of most tumor T cells. Tumors had less TCR diversity than lymph nodes, more than nontumor tissue. Data fit most tumor T cells coming from lymph node, expanding in tumor.

Breast cancer patients provided tissue from their axillary draining lymph nodes. TCRdb reprocessed the multiplex PCR reads with MiXCR, giving one entry per CDR3 protein. The table shows about 150,000 distinct CDR3 sequences, with 20% to 25% occurring only once. The receptor was derived from a female donor with breast cancer. Some clones in this sample may be carry-over from other donors' samples. The specimen sequenced was axillary lymph node tissue. This chain joins TRBV11-3 and TRBJ2-5; tentative D call: TRBD2 (6 bases). CDR3 DNA: TGTGCCAGCAGCAACCGGGACTGGGAAGAGACCCAGTACTTC. It encodes CASSNRDWEETQYF.